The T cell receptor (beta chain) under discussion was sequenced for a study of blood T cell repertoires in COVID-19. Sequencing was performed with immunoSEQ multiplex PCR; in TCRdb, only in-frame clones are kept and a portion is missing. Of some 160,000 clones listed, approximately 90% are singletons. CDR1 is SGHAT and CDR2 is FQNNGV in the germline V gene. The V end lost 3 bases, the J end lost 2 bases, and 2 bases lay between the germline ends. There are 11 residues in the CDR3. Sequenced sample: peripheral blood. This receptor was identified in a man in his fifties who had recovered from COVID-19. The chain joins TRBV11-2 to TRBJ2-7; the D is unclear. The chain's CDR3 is CASSFTYEQYF. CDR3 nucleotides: TGTGCCAGCAGCTTTACCTACGAGCAGTACTTC.